The text below deals with one T cell receptor beta chain. This specimen comes from a study of neoadjuvant anti-PD-1 for oral cavity cancer. This CDR3 region has 15 residues. Trimming stripped 4 bases from V and 5 bases from J, with 17 bases between. In germline, CDR1 is MNHNS, CDR2 SASEGT. Assay used: immunoSEQ multiplex PCR; TCRdb lists only in-frame clones, some missing. The sample has 15,000 to 20,000 clones; 55% to 80% are singletons. The V call is TRBV6-1, the J call TRBJ1-1; the D gene is possibly TRBD1 (6 bases). The receptor's source is a person between 40 and 79 years old with oral cavity squamous cell carcinoma. The sample consisted of PBMCs, taken before nivolumab (anti-PD-1) treatment. The CDR3 loop reads CASSGKQGSGTEAFF. The CDR3 DNA sequence: TGTGCCAGCAGTGGTAAACAGGGATCGGGAACTGAAGCTTTCTTT.